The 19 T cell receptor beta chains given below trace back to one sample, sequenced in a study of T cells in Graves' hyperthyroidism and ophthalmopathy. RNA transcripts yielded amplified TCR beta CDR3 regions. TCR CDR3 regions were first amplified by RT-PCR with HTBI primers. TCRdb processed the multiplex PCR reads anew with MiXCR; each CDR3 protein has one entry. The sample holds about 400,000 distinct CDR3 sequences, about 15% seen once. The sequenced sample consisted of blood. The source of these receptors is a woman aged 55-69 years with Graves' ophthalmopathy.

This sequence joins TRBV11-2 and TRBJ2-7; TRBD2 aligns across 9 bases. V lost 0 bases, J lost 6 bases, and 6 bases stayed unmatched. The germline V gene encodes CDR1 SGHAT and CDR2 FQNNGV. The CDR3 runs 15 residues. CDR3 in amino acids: CASSLEGREGGEQYF. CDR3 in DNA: TGTGCCAGCAGCTTAGAGGGGCGGGAGGGAGGCGAGCAGTACTTC.

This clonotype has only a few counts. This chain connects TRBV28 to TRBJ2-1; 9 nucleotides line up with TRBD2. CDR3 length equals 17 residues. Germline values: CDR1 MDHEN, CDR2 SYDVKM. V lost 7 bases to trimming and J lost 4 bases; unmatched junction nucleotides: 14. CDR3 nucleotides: TGTGCCAGCAATTCCCTTGAGACTAGCGGCGCATACAATGAGCAGTTCTTC. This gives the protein CASNSLETSGAYNEQFF.

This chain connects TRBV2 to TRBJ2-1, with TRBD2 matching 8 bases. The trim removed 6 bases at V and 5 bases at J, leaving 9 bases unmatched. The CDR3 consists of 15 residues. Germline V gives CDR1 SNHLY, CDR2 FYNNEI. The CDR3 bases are TGTGCCAGCAGGGCGTTTAGCGGGACCGACAATGAGCAGTTCTTC. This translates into CASRAFSGTDNEQFF. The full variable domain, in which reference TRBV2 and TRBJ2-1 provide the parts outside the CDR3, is EPEVTQTPSHQVTQMGQEVILRCVPISNHLYFYWYRQILGQKVEFLVSFYNNEISEKSEIFDDQFSVERPDGSNFTLKIRSTKLEDSAMYFCASRAFSGTDNEQFFGPGTRLTVL.

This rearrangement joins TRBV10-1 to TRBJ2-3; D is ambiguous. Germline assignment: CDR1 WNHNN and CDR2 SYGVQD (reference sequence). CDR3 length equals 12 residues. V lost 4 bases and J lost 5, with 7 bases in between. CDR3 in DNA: TGCGCCAGCAGTGGGTATCAAGATACGCAGTATTTT. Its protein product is CASSGYQDTQYF.

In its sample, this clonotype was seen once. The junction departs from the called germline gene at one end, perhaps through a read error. Written as DNA, the CDR3 is TGCAGCATTGACGGTATCGAGAACCACTATGGCTACACCTTC. Translating gives CSIDGIENHYGYTF. The chain carries TRBV29-1 and TRBJ1-2; D is unclear. CDR1 and CDR2 from the germline V gene are SQVTM and ANQGSEA. The CDR3 extends over 14 amino acids.

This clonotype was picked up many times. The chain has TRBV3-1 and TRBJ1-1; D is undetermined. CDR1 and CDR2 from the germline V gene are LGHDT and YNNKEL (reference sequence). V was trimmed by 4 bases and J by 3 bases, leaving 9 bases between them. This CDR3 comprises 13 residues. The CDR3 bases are TGTGCCAGCAGCCGCAGGAGTCACACTGAAGCTTTCTTT. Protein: CASSRRSHTEAFF.

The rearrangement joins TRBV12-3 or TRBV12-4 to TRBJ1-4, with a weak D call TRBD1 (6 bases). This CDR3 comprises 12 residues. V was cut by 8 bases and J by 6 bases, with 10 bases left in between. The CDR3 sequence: CASSGEDEKLFF. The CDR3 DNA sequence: TGTGCCAGCTCAGGGGAGGATGAAAAACTGTTTTTT.

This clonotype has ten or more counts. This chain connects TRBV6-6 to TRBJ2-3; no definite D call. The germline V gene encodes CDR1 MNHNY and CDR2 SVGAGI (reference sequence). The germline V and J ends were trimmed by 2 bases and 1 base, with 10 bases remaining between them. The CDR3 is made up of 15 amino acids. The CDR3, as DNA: TGTGCCAGCAGTTACGCAGACCCGGGCACAGATACGCAGTATTTT. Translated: CASSYADPGTDTQYF.

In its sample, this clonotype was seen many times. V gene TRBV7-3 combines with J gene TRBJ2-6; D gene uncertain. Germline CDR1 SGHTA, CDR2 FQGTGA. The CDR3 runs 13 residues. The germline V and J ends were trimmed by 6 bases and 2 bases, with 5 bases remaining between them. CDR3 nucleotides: TGTGCCAGCAGTCCCGCTGGGGCCAACGTCCTGACTTTC. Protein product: CASSPAGANVLTF.

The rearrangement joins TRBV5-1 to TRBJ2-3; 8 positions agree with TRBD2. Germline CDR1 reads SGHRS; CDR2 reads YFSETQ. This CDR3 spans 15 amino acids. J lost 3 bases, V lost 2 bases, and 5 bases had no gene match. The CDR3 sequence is CASSLAGERTDTQYF. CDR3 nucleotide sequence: TGCGCCAGCAGCTTAGCGGGAGAGAGGACAGATACGCAGTATTTT.

The CDR3 nucleotides read TGTGCCAGCAGTGAGATTAGGGCTCATGAGCAGTACTTC. Residues: CASSEIRAHEQYF. The V and J genes are TRBV6-1 and TRBJ2-7; D not certain. The germline CDR1 and CDR2 sequences are MNHNS and SASEGT. V gave up 3 bases and J gave up 7 bases, with 13 bases separating them. This CDR3 is 13 amino acids long.

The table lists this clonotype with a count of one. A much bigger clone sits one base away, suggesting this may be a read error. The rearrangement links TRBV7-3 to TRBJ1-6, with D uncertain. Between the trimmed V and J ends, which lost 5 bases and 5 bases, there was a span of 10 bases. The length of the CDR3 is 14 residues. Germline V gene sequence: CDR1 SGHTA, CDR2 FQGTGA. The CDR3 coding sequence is TGTGCCAGCAGCCCCCGGGGAAATAATTCACCCCTCCACTTT. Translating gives CASSPRGNNSPLHF.

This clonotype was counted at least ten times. CDR3 bases: TGTGCCAGCAGCCTTCCTATCGGAGAACAAGAGACCCAGTACTTC. This codes for CASSLPIGEQETQYF. The genes are TRBV3-1 and TRBJ2-5; D unclear. CDR3 length: 15 residues. With 4 bases removed from V and 2 bases from J, the gap between germline ends came to 14 bases. Germline V gene data show CDR1 as LGHDT and CDR2 as YNNKEL (reference sequence).

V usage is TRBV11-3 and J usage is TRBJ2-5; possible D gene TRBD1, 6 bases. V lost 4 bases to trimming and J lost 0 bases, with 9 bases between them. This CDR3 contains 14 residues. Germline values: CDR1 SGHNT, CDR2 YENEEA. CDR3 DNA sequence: TGTGCCAGCAGCTCCCGGACAGACCAAGAGACCCAGTACTTC. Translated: CASSSRTDQETQYF.

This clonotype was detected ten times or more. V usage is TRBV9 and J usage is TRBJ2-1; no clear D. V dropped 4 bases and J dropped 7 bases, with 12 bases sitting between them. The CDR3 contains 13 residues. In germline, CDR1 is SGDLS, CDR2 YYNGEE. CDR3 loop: CASSLGQVNEQFF. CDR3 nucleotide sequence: TGTGCCAGCAGCCTCGGGCAGGTGAATGAGCAGTTCTTC.

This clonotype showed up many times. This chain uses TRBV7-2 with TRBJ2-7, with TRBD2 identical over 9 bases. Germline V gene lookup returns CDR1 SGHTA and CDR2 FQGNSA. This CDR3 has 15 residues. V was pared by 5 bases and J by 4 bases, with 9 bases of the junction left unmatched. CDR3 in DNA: TGTGCCAGCAGCCAGGGACTAGCAAATGTATACGAGCAGTACTTC. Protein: CASSQGLANVYEQYF.

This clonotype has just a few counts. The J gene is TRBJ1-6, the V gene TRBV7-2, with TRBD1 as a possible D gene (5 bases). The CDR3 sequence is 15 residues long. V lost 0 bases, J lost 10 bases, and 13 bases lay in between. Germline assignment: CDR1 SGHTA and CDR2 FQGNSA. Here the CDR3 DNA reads TGTGCCAGCAGCTTAGCGGGGGTCGGGGGGTCACCCCTCCACTTT. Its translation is CASSLAGVGGSPLHF.

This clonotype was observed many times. This CDR3 reads CASSASGSLSYEQYF. The CDR3 region has the DNA TGTGCCAGCAGTGCATCAGGGTCCTTATCCTACGAGCAGTACTTC. The chain carries TRBV2 and TRBJ2-7, with a tentative D call TRBD1 (5 bases). Germline V gene lookup returns CDR1 SNHLY and CDR2 FYNNEI. The CDR3 is made up of 15 amino acids. V lost 4 bases and J 1 base, leaving 14 bases between the germline ends.

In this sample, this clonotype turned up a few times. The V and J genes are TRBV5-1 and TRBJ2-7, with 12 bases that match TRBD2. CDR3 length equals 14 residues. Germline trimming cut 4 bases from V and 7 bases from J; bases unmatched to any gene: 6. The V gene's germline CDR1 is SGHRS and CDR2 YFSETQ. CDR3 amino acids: CASSPGTSGREQYF. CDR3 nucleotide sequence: TGCGCCAGCAGCCCGGGGACTAGCGGGCGTGAGCAGTACTTC. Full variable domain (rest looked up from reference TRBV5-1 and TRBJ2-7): KAGVTQTPRYLIKTRGQQVTLSCSPISGHRSVSWYQQTPGQGLQFLFEYFSETQRNKGNFPGRFSGRQFSNSRSEMNVSTLELGDSALYLCASSPGTSGREQYFGPGTRLTVT.